A single sample is the source of the 11 T cell receptor beta chains below, sequenced in a study of T-cell memory formation after mild COVID-19. MiXCR, run by TCRdb on the 5' RACE reads, gives a single entry per CDR3 protein. The sample includes roughly 48,000 distinct CDR3 sequences, 25% to 30% of them seen just once. Sequencing used PBMCs or a T cell subset sorted from them (not recorded which). Receptors were obtained from a man between 18 and 29 years old who had mild COVID-19 (a few samples of this study predate the infection). Cell type and time point are not known.

The chain carries TRBV20-1 and TRBJ2-3; perhaps TRBD2 as D (7 bases). CDR3 size: 15 residues. The V gene's germline CDR1 is DFQATT and CDR2 SNEGSKA (reference sequence). V was pared by 6 bases and J by 0 bases, with 16 bases between. CDR3 protein: CSARSGGPSTDTQYF. CDR3 sequence (DNA): TGCAGTGCAAGATCCGGGGGGCCGAGCACAGATACGCAGTATTTT.

The genes are TRBV7-8 and TRBJ2-2; the D gene is possibly TRBD2 (7 bases). CDR3 length: 15 residues. The germline V and J ends were trimmed by 3 bases and 4 bases, with 12 bases remaining between them. Germline V gene lookup returns CDR1 SGHVS and CDR2 FQNEAQ. The CDR3 spells CASSFHREGTGELFF. DNA for the CDR3: TGTGCCAGCAGCTTTCACAGGGAGGGCACCGGGGAGCTGTTTTTT.

The table lists this clonotype with a few counts. The chain uses TRBV7-9 and TRBJ2-3; D gene unclear. Germline V gene lookup returns CDR1 SEHNR and CDR2 FQNEAQ (reference sequence). Trimming removed 5 bases at V and 0 bases at J, with 9 bases between. The CDR3 consists of 14 residues. The CDR3 DNA follows: TGTGCCAGCAGCCACACGGACAGCACAGATACGCAGTATTTT. Amino acid sequence: CASSHTDSTDTQYF.

This clonotype was seen more than once but under ten times. The V call is TRBV12-3 or TRBV12-4, the J call TRBJ2-2; the match to TRBD2 covers 9 bases. V was pared by 2 bases and J by 7 bases, with 17 bases of the junction left unmatched. This CDR3 comprises 19 residues. The DNA for the CDR3 is TGTGCCAGCAGTTTATCCCTGGGAAGCGGGGGGCCCGGGGGCGGGGAGCTGTTTTTT. Amino acids: CASSLSLGSGGPGGGELFF.

The CDR3 DNA is TGCGCCAGCAGCCAACCCGTATCGGGACAGGTTAATGGCTACACCTTC. Amino acids: CASSQPVSGQVNGYTF. The chain joins TRBV4-1 to TRBJ1-2; TRBD1 matches at 8 bases. Germline V lookup: CDR1 MGHRA, CDR2 YSYEKL. J lost 6 bases, V lost 2 bases, and 11 bases had no gene match. This CDR3 region has 16 residues.

J is TRBJ2-5 and V is TRBV5-6; D is uncertain. The CDR3 spans 13 residues. V was pared by 1 base and J by 4 bases, with 8 bases between. Looked up from germline, CDR1 is SGHDT and CDR2 is YYEEEE. CDR3: CASSLFLIETQYF. DNA of the CDR3: TGTGCCAGCAGCTTGTTTCTAATAGAGACCCAGTACTTC.

Only a few counts were recorded for this clonotype. The chain combines TRBV7-8 with TRBJ2-5; D unresolved. V lost 2 bases, J lost 5 bases, and 12 bases lay in between. Germline CDR1 reads SGHVS; CDR2 reads FQNEAQ. The CDR3 spans 14 residues. CDR3 in amino acids: CASSLYARSETQYF. Written as DNA, the CDR3 is TGTGCCAGCAGCTTATATGCTAGGTCTGAGACCCAGTACTTC.

This clonotype was observed at least ten times. This rearrangement joins TRBV4-3 to TRBJ2-2, with 7 positions matching TRBD2. V trimming: 5 bases; J trimming: 4 bases; junction bases outside the gene matches: 10. Germline loops: CDR1 LGHNA, CDR2 YSLEER. This CDR3 region has 16 residues. In nucleotides, the CDR3 is TGCGCCAGCAGCAGGACTAGGGTTTGGGTCACCGGGGAGCTGTTTTTT. Translated, it gives CASSRTRVWVTGELFF.

The chain is built from TRBV19 and TRBJ2-1; 12 bases align to TRBD2. There are 16 residues in the CDR3. Germline assignment: CDR1 LNHDA and CDR2 SQIVND (reference sequence). Trimming took 8 bases from V and 5 from J; bases not matched to a gene: 10. In DNA form, the CDR3 reads TGTGCCAGTCTTCCTAGCGGGGGGGCCTTCCACAATGAGCAGTTCTTC. It codes for CASLPSGGAFHNEQFF.

This clonotype was detected a few times. The rearrangement joins TRBV4-1 to TRBJ2-7, with TRBD2 matching 11 bases. The CDR3 loop spans 15 amino acids. Looked up from germline, CDR1 is MGHRA and CDR2 is YSYEKL. V shed 3 bases and J 3 bases; nucleotides not matched to a gene: 4. The CDR3 is CASSQPGLADYEQYF. CDR3 sequence (DNA): TGCGCCAGCAGCCAGCCGGGACTAGCGGACTACGAGCAGTACTTC.

The chain joins TRBV11-2 to TRBJ2-1; no reliable D call. Trimming cost V 0 bases and J 12 bases, with 9 bases left between them. CDR1 and CDR2 (germline): SGHAT, FQNNGV. This CDR3 spans 12 amino acids. The CDR3: CASSLEVIWQFF. The CDR3 nucleotides read TGTGCCAGCAGCTTAGAGGTTATTTGGCAGTTCTTC.